This T cell receptor (beta chain) was profiled in a study of blood T cell repertoires in COVID-19 (dated by TCRdb to the early 2020s). At the level of the whole study: The collaborator samples originated in the United States, Italy and Spain and spanned the acute and convalescent phases of COVID-19. The material from the prospective study consisted of cDNA or gDNA derived from T cells, B-cell-depleted T cells, or PBMCs. Subjects who had been exposed to COVID-19, were actively infected with it, or had recovered from it provided the deeply sampled blood TCRbeta repertoires that made up the dataset. The repertoires were released in a freely available public database meant as a resource for research on the immune response to SARS-CoV-2. Samples were obtained from the ongoing ImmuneRACE study (first 160 participants) and from over a thousand subjects provided by 6 global collaborators. A de-identified subject ID, COVID-19 status, age in years and sex were almost always included in the sample metadata. Where HLA class I and class II types were available, the types were taken from metadata supplied by the sample provider, not from assay-based typing.

Whole blood was collected in K2EDTA tubes by collaborating institutions according to the institutions' own protocols. For TCRbeta analysis, collaborators shipped samples as frozen whole blood, isolated PBMCs, or DNA extracted from either of those sample types. Note on this clone: Its recognized antigen is unknown. There are no base qualities to consult, and no much larger clone falls within one base.

Study-wide findings and limitations: The amount of clinical and demographic metadata varied by source and participant and was provided uncurated.

Taken from cysteine to phenylalanine, the CDR3 has 15 residues. Only the CDR3 DNA stays, 45 bases, in frame from base 1. The germline V gene supplies CDR1 MGHDK and CDR2 SYGVNS. V has 1 base trimmed and J has 5 bases trimmed; junction bases matching no gene number 7. TCRbeta CDR3 regions were amplified from genomic DNA by means of the immunoSEQ Assay, a bias-controlled multiplex PCR. As for the original processing: Within the assay, amplification of reference gene primers was used to estimate how many nucleated cells each sample contained. Sequence reads were collapsed and filtered to measure the absolute abundance of every unique TCRbeta CDR3 rearrangement. Productive Simpson clonality was computed per sample as the square root of Simpson's diversity index over productive rearrangements. TCRdb mirrors the immuneACCESS table, restricted to in-frame sequences. Some clones are absent from its copies; in checked studies, under half trace to an unresolved V gene, and the reason for the others is unknown. That table gives V, J and clone size, and the DNA gave D and trimming. The sample profile shows about 160,000 clones; about 86% of them were found once. Of the sample, less than 3.5% is held by the ten largest clones.

The sequenced material came from peripheral blood. The clonotype was recovered from a man in his 70s with acute or convalescent COVID-19. This sequence uses TRBV25-1 and TRBJ2-5, and 7 bases in between align with TRBD2. The CDR3 has the sequence CASSEWGGVGETQYF. The nucleotides read TGTGCCAGCAGTGAATGGGGAGGGGTAGGGGAGACCCAGTACTTC.